The subject of this entry is one T cell receptor beta chain. These data come from a study of Tregs in tolerant kidney transplant recipients. Libraries were prepared by immunoSEQ multiplex PCR; TCRdb keeps only in-frame clonotypes and omits some of them. The table lists about 83,000 clones, nearly 98% of them singletons, with 0.56% in the top ten. Germline CDR1 is SGHTA and CDR2 is FQGTGA. This CDR3 region has 13 residues. Trimming stripped 0 bases from V and 9 bases from J, with 11 bases between. The clonotype was recovered from a human donor who received a combined kidney and bone marrow transplant. The starting material was CD4+ T cells from blood, obtained before the transplant. The J gene is TRBJ1-1, the V gene TRBV7-3; D is perhaps TRBD1 (5 bases). For the CDR3, the DNA is TGTGCCAGCAGCTTAACGGGGGGAGAAAAAGCTTTCTTT. It translates to CASSLTGGEKAFF.